This T cell receptor beta chain was captured in a study of blood T cell repertoires in COVID-19. At the level of the study: Nucleic acid was either cDNA or gDNA, and it came from T cells, B-cell-depleted T cells, or PBMCs.

V lost 5 bases, J lost 4 bases, and 6 bases lay in between. Germline assignment: CDR1 DFQATT and CDR2 SNEGSKA (reference sequence). CDR3 length equals 11 residues. Libraries were prepared by immunoSEQ multiplex PCR; TCRdb keeps only in-frame clonotypes and omits some of them. Among 55,000 to 70,000 clones, about 88% were seen once, and the ten largest hold roughly 9.1%. Sequencing was carried out using PBMCs or T cells enriched from blood (not recorded which). The chain links TRBV20-1 to TRBJ1-3; D gene ambiguous. This clonotype was obtained from a middle-aged woman who had recovered from COVID-19. The CDR3 DNA reads as TGCAGTGCTGAGAAGGGAAACACCATATATTTT. Translation gives CSAEKGNTIYF.